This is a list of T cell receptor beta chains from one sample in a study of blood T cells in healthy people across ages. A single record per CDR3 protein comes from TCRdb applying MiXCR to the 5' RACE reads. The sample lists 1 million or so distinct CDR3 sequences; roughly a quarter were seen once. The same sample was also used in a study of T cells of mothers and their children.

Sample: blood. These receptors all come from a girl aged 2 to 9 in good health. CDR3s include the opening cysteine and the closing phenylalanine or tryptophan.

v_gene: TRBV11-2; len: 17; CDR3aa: CASSLVHRGLGGETQYF
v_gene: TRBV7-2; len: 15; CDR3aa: CASSQTSGGIYEQYF
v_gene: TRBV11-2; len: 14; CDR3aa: CASSLVVQDQTQYF
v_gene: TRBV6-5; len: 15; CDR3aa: CASSYGNLPTDTQYF
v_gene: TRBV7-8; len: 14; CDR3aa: CASSTRKVTGELFF
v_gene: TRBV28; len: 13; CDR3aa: CATQREAAYEQYF
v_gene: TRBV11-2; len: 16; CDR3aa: CASSLQAGEGWDTQYF
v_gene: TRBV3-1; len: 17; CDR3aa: CASSQLLWGTGNYGYTF
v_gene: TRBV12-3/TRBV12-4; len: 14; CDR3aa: CASSFILAEETQYF
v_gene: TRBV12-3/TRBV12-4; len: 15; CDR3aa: CASSLYPSSLNEQFF
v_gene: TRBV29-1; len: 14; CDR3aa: CSVEEGGGEEKLFF
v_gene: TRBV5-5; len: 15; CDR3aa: CASSARLGSTDTQYF
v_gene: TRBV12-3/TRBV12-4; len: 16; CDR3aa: CASSSPLSGIYNEQFF
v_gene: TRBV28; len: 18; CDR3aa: CASRSHLAGVRIPDEQFF
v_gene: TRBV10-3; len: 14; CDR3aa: CAISELATQETQYF
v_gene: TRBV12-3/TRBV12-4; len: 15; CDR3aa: CASSLGNRALETQYF
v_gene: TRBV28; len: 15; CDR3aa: CASSGPTTGDYEQYF
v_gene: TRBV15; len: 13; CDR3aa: CAASYVRNYGYTF
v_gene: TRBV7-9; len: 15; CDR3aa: CASSSGGGRTDTQYF
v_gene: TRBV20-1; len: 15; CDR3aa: CSARRLAYGYNEQFF
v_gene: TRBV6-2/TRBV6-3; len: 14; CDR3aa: CASSYGPFNEKLFF
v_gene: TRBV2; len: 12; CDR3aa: CARRTGPYEQYF
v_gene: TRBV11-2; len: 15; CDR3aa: CASITNWGNFREQYF
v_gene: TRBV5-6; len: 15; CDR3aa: CASSFPTTEGAEAFF
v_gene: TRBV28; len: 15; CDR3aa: CASSPVESDYNEQFF
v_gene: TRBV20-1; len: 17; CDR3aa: CSARAFSGDSGANVLTF
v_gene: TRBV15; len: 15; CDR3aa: CATSRWAGGNQPQHF
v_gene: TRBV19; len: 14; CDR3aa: CASRYRTSGQPQHF
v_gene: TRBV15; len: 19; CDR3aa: CATSRSGGKRGATGNTIYF
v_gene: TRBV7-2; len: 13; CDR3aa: CASSLARQNTQYF
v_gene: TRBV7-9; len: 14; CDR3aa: CASSGDRLHSPLHF
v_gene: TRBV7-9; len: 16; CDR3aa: CASSLIAGGPEETQYF
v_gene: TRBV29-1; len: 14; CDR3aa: CSVRPGSSTDTQYF
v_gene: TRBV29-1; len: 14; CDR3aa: CSVEVGELYNEQFF
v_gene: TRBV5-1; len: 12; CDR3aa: CASGWSDTEAFF
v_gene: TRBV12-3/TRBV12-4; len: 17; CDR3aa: CASSLSKLAENTGELFF
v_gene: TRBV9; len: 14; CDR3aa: CASSPSDWAYEQYF
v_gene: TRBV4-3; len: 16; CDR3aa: CASKADRGGQYNEQFF
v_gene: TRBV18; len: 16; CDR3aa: CASSPYRDRISYEQYF
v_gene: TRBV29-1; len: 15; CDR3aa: CSVEDLRDANYGYTF
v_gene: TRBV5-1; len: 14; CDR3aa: CASSLEAGAQPQHF